Listed here are 5 T cell receptor beta chains from one sample, sequenced in a study of T-cell memory formation after mild COVID-19. One entry per CDR3 protein results from TCRdb running MiXCR on the 5' RACE reads. Counted here are approximately 350,000 distinct CDR3 sequences, over 25% occurring once; the ten biggest clones make up approximately 13%. The sequencing input was PBMCs or a T cell subset sorted from them (not recorded which). The origin of the receptors is an adult woman who had mild COVID-19 (a few samples of this study predate the infection). Cell type and time point are not known.

This chain connects TRBV20-1 to TRBJ2-1; 7 bases align to TRBD1. The CDR3 contains 13 residues. The trim removed 4 bases at V and 4 bases at J, leaving 4 bases unmatched. CDR1 is DFQATT, CDR2 SNEGSKA, per germline (reference sequence). The CDR3: CSAKGTEYNEQFF. CDR3 sequence (DNA): TGCAGTGCTAAAGGGACAGAATACAATGAGCAGTTCTTC.

V usage is TRBV5-1 and J usage is TRBJ2-7; TRBD1 matches 9 bases. Trimming cost V 4 bases and J 3 bases; bases outside gene matches: 8. This CDR3 spans 15 amino acids. The germline V gene has CDR1 SGHRS and CDR2 YFSETQ. The DNA for the CDR3 is TGCGCCAGCAGCGCACGGACAGGGGCCCTCTACGAGCAGTACTTC. It encodes CASSARTGALYEQYF.

The chain links TRBV6-5 to TRBJ2-1; TRBD2 is a possible D gene (6 bases). V was pared by 2 bases and J by 8 bases, with 19 bases between. The V gene's germline CDR1 is MNHEY and CDR2 SVGAGI. This CDR3 has 16 residues. Here the CDR3 DNA reads TGTGCCAGCAGTTACCGCATCGGCGGGGCTGGGGATGAGCAGTTCTTC. Protein sequence: CASSYRIGGAGDEQFF.

The chain combines TRBV7-8 with TRBJ2-7; 7 bases align to TRBD1. CDR3 length equals 13 residues. V was pared by 5 bases and J by 6 bases, with 7 bases of the junction left unmatched. CDR1 and CDR2 from the germline V gene are SGHVS and FQNEAQ. CDR3: CASSADRAGEQYF. CDR3 coding DNA: TGTGCCAGCAGCGCCGACAGGGCCGGCGAGCAGTACTTC.

This clonotype has more than one count but fewer than ten. The chain employs TRBV7-8 and TRBJ2-3; 7 positions agree with TRBD2. The CDR3 loop spans 18 amino acids. Trimming at V came to 5 bases and at J to 2 bases, leaving 16 bases not matched to a gene. In germline, CDR1 is SGHVS, CDR2 FQNEAQ. The CDR3 coding sequence is TGTGCCAGCAGCCGAGATCTCAAGACTAGCAGAACCACAGATACGCAGTATTTT. Translation: CASSRDLKTSRTTDTQYF.